The rows below give T cell receptor beta chains drawn from one sample of a study of CD8 T cells in ankylosing spondylitis. TCRdb re-analysed the 5' RACE reads in MiXCR, keeping a single row per CDR3 protein. The sample carries 250,000 to 400,000 distinct CDR3 sequences, around a tenth recorded once. Sequenced material: blood, either unsorted or a sorted T cell fraction (not recorded which). The source is a female donor with ankylosing spondylitis or in good health (not recorded which). Both conserved end residues are part of each CDR3. The D gene is left open where the match is weak. Not all rows give a size; the values are once, few, many and, for expanded clones, a class.

clone_size	v_call	j_call	d_call	cdr3_nt	cdr3_aa
-	TRBV18	TRBJ1-5	-	TGTGCCAGCTCACCAGGGTCGGGGGATGAAGATCAGCCCCAGCATTTT	CASSPGSGDEDQPQHF
many	TRBV20-1	TRBJ2-1	TRBD2	TGCAGTGCTGGGGAAGGGACTAGCGATGTCTATGAGCAGTTCTTC	CSAGEGTSDVYEQFF
many	TRBV5-1	TRBJ2-2	-	TGCGCCAGCAGCTTCGGGACAACGAACACCGGGGAGCTGTTTTTT	CASSFGTTNTGELFF
few	TRBV5-1	TRBJ1-2	-	TGCGCCAGCAGGGACGGAGACTATGGCTACACCTTC	CASRDGDYGYTF
few	TRBV6-1	TRBJ2-5	-	TGTGCCAGCGCGCAGGGCAGGGACAAACAAGAGACCCAGTACTTC	CASAQGRDKQETQYF
many	TRBV29-1	TRBJ2-7	-	TGCAGCGTTGAAGATAGACACAGCTACGAGCAGTACTTC	CSVEDRHSYEQYF
many	TRBV11-1	TRBJ2-7	-	TGTGCCAGCAGCTTAGTAGGGGCGAGTCGGGTCCTAGGATACGAGCAGTACTTC	CASSLVGASRVLGYEQYF
few	TRBV4-3	TRBJ1-2	-	TGCGCCAGCAGCCTTGTCAAGGGGGATCCGTATGGCTACACCTTC	CASSLVKGDPYGYTF
-	TRBV7-3	TRBJ2-4	TRBD2	TGTGCCAGCAGCTCCGGGGGGGGAACCAAAAACATTCAGTACTTC	CASSSGGGTKNIQYF
many	TRBV20-1	TRBJ2-5	-	TGCAGTGCTAGATTAGGGTGGGAGACCCAGTACTTC	CSARLGWETQYF